The rows below give T cell receptor beta chains drawn from one sample of a study of read filtering for tumor transcriptome and immune sequencing. Each CDR3 protein is one row after TCRdb ran MiXCR on the reads. Among around 30,000 distinct CDR3 sequences, approximately 17% were seen once, and the ten largest hold under 20%. Sample: a population of CD138-negative cells sorted from bone marrow. The origin of the receptors is a donor aged 40 or over with multiple myeloma. Both conserved end residues are part of each CDR3. D genes are given only for firm matches. A row's size may be missing; if present it is once, few, many or a size class.

v_call: TRBV5-5
d_call: -
j_call: TRBJ1-2
clone_size: many
cdr3_nt: TGTGCCAGCAGCTTGGAACCGGGTCCCAACTATGGCTACACCTTC
cdr3_aa: CASSLEPGPNYGYTF

v_call: TRBV5-7
d_call: -
j_call: TRBJ2-7
clone_size: many
cdr3_nt: TGTGCCAGCAGCTTGATTGGTTGGGACCCGGGCAGGCGACGCTACGAGCAGTACTTC
cdr3_aa: CASSLIGWDPGRRRYEQYF

v_call: TRBV28
d_call: TRBD1
j_call: TRBJ1-1
clone_size: -
cdr3_nt: TGTGCCAGCAGTGGGACAGTCTATCCAGGGAAAACTGAAGCTTTCTTT
cdr3_aa: CASSGTVYPGKTEAFF

v_call: TRBV15
d_call: -
j_call: TRBJ2-1
clone_size: many
cdr3_nt: TGTGCCACCAGCAGGACCGGACAGTGGGCCTACTACAATGAGCAGTTCTTC
cdr3_aa: CATSRTGQWAYYNEQFF

v_call: TRBV7-8
d_call: -
j_call: TRBJ2-2
clone_size: many
cdr3_nt: TGTGCCAGCAGCTCACAGGGCGGTTTGAACCCCGGGGAGCTGTTTTTT
cdr3_aa: CASSSQGGLNPGELFF

v_call: TRBV6-2/TRBV6-3
d_call: -
j_call: TRBJ2-1
clone_size: many
cdr3_nt: TGTGCCAGCAGCCATCGTATTGAGCAGTTCTTC
cdr3_aa: CASSHRIEQFF

v_call: TRBV20-1
d_call: TRBD2
j_call: TRBJ2-5
clone_size: many
cdr3_nt: TGCAGTGCAGCGAGGTACAGCGGGGGGCGCGAGACCCAGTACTTC
cdr3_aa: CSAARYSGGRETQYF

v_call: TRBV2
d_call: -
j_call: TRBJ2-1
clone_size: many
cdr3_nt: TGTGCCAGCAGTCTGTCCGATCCCCACTTC
cdr3_aa: CASSLSDPHF

v_call: TRBV28
d_call: TRBD1
j_call: TRBJ1-1
clone_size: many
cdr3_nt: TGTGCCAGCAGTTTCCAGGGGGCACAGAACACTGAAGCTTTCTTT
cdr3_aa: CASSFQGAQNTEAFF

v_call: TRBV9
d_call: -
j_call: TRBJ2-1
clone_size: many
cdr3_nt: TGTGCCAGCAGCGTAGGTAGGTTGAATGAGCAGTTCTTC
cdr3_aa: CASSVGRLNEQFF

v_call: TRBV6-1
d_call: -
j_call: TRBJ2-7
clone_size: many
cdr3_nt: TGTGCCAGCAGTGAAGTGGAGGACCGCGACTACGAGCAGTACTTC
cdr3_aa: CASSEVEDRDYEQYF

v_call: TRBV20-1
d_call: TRBD2
j_call: TRBJ2-3
clone_size: many
cdr3_nt: TGCAGTGCTGAGGCTAGCGGGGTTAGCACAGATACGCAGTATTTT
cdr3_aa: CSAEASGVSTDTQYF

v_call: TRBV25-1
d_call: TRBD2
j_call: TRBJ2-5
clone_size: -
cdr3_nt: TGTGCCAGCAGTGATGATGGCGGGGGGGAGTCGGAGACCCAGTACTTC
cdr3_aa: CASSDDGGGESETQYF

v_call: TRBV20-1
d_call: TRBD2
j_call: TRBJ2-2
clone_size: many
cdr3_nt: TGCAGTGCTAGTCTAGCGGGGTTAAACACCGGGGAGCTGTTTTTT
cdr3_aa: CSASLAGLNTGELFF

v_call: TRBV28
d_call: -
j_call: TRBJ1-4
clone_size: many
cdr3_nt: TGTGCCAGCAGTTTAGGGTCCGTGGAACTGTTTTTT
cdr3_aa: CASSLGSVELFF

v_call: TRBV12-3/TRBV12-4
d_call: -
j_call: TRBJ2-2
clone_size: many
cdr3_nt: TGTGCCAGCAGTTTTGACCGCTATGGGGAGCTGTTTTTT
cdr3_aa: CASSFDRYGELFF

v_call: TRBV4-1
d_call: TRBD1
j_call: TRBJ2-3
clone_size: many
cdr3_nt: TGCGCCAGCAGCCAGGCCCCCGGGACAGTCACAGATACGCAGTATTTT
cdr3_aa: CASSQAPGTVTDTQYF

v_call: TRBV19
d_call: -
j_call: TRBJ2-1
clone_size: many
cdr3_nt: TGTGCCAGTAGTCTCGACGCTGAGGATGAGCAGTTCTTC
cdr3_aa: CASSLDAEDEQFF

v_call: TRBV20-1
d_call: TRBD2
j_call: TRBJ2-1
clone_size: medium-sized
cdr3_nt: TGCAGTGCTAGAGATAGCGGGAACGATTTCTTC
cdr3_aa: CSARDSGNDFF

v_call: TRBV5-1
d_call: TRBD1
j_call: TRBJ2-3
clone_size: many
cdr3_nt: TGCGCCAGCAGCTTGGGACAGGGGGCGCGAGATACGCAGTATTTT
cdr3_aa: CASSLGQGARDTQYF

v_call: TRBV5-1
d_call: -
j_call: TRBJ2-7
clone_size: -
cdr3_nt: TGCGCCAGCGGCTTGGAAGGGGCCGATCAGTACTTC
cdr3_aa: CASGLEGADQYF

v_call: TRBV7-9
d_call: -
j_call: TRBJ1-5
clone_size: -
cdr3_nt: TGTGCCAGCAGCTTAAACGCGGGGCAAAGCAATCAGCCCCAGCATTTT
cdr3_aa: CASSLNAGQSNQPQHF

v_call: TRBV5-5
d_call: -
j_call: TRBJ2-1
clone_size: many
cdr3_nt: TGTGCCAGCAGCCCGGGGTACTTCAATGAGCAGTTCTTC
cdr3_aa: CASSPGYFNEQFF

v_call: TRBV20-1
d_call: TRBD2
j_call: TRBJ2-3
clone_size: once
cdr3_nt: TGCAGTGCTAGAGATCTCGGGAGGGCTGTAGATACGCAGTATTTT
cdr3_aa: CSARDLGRAVDTQYF

v_call: TRBV29-1
d_call: TRBD2
j_call: TRBJ2-3
clone_size: many
cdr3_nt: TGCAGCGTTGAGGGGTTAGCGGGGACTAGGACAGATACGCAGTATTTT
cdr3_aa: CSVEGLAGTRTDTQYF

v_call: TRBV11-2
d_call: -
j_call: TRBJ2-1
clone_size: -
cdr3_nt: TGTGCCAGCAGCTTAGTGGTAGTGGGAGCCCGTAATGAGCAGTTCTTC
cdr3_aa: CASSLVVVGARNEQFF

v_call: TRBV11-3
d_call: TRBD2
j_call: TRBJ2-5
clone_size: many
cdr3_nt: TGTGCCAGCAGCTTAGGGGCGGGGGAACAAGAGACCCAGTACTTC
cdr3_aa: CASSLGAGEQETQYF

v_call: TRBV6-1
d_call: -
j_call: TRBJ2-5
clone_size: many
cdr3_nt: TGTGCCAGCAGTGGGGCTACACAAGAGACCCAGTACTTC
cdr3_aa: CASSGATQETQYF

v_call: TRBV2
d_call: -
j_call: TRBJ2-1
clone_size: many
cdr3_nt: TGTGCCAGCAGAAGGGCGGGAAGCTCCTACAATGAGCAGTTCTTC
cdr3_aa: CASRRAGSSYNEQFF

v_call: TRBV5-4
d_call: TRBD2
j_call: TRBJ2-3
clone_size: many
cdr3_nt: TGTGCCAGCAGCCCGGGGACTAGCTCTTTCACAGATACGCAGTATTTT
cdr3_aa: CASSPGTSSFTDTQYF

v_call: TRBV28
d_call: -
j_call: TRBJ2-7
clone_size: many
cdr3_nt: TGTGCCAGCAGCATGGTCTTAACTACCCTCGGGCAGTACTTC
cdr3_aa: CASSMVLTTLGQYF

v_call: TRBV29-1
d_call: TRBD1
j_call: TRBJ2-5
clone_size: many
cdr3_nt: TGCAGCGTTGGGGGGAGACAGGGGGCGGAGACCCAGTACTTC
cdr3_aa: CSVGGRQGAETQYF

v_call: TRBV7-9
d_call: TRBD1
j_call: TRBJ2-1
clone_size: many
cdr3_nt: TGTGCCAGCAGCTTAGCTTTGGGGACAGGAGGCAATGAGCAGTTCTTC
cdr3_aa: CASSLALGTGGNEQFF

v_call: TRBV11-2
d_call: -
j_call: TRBJ1-1
clone_size: -
cdr3_nt: TGTGCCAGCAGCTTATACAGCCAGGCTTTCTTT
cdr3_aa: CASSLYSQAFF

v_call: TRBV10-3
d_call: -
j_call: TRBJ2-3
clone_size: -
cdr3_nt: TGTGTCATCAGTCACCCACAGGATTTCCGCACAGATACGCAGTATTTT
cdr3_aa: CVISHPQDFRTDTQYF

v_call: TRBV7-3
d_call: TRBD2
j_call: TRBJ2-1
clone_size: many
cdr3_nt: TGTGCCAGCAGCATGACTAGCGGGGGCCGCAATGAGCAGTTCTTC
cdr3_aa: CASSMTSGGRNEQFF

v_call: TRBV7-9
d_call: -
j_call: TRBJ1-3
clone_size: few
cdr3_nt: TGTGCCAGCAGCCCATTGACCGGGCCAGCGGACACCATATATTTT
cdr3_aa: CASSPLTGPADTIYF

v_call: TRBV6-9
d_call: -
j_call: TRBJ2-5
clone_size: few
cdr3_nt: TGTGCCAGCAACCCCCCAGAGGGCCTTGGGGTAGAGACCCAGTACTTC
cdr3_aa: CASNPPEGLGVETQYF

v_call: TRBV6-1
d_call: TRBD1
j_call: TRBJ1-1
clone_size: few
cdr3_nt: TGTGCCAGCAGTGACGGACAGGGGGAAGCTTTCTTT
cdr3_aa: CASSDGQGEAFF

v_call: TRBV7-9
d_call: -
j_call: TRBJ2-5
clone_size: few
cdr3_nt: TGTGCCAGCAGCTTAAATGTGGGCCAGCGGGAGACCCAGTACTTC
cdr3_aa: CASSLNVGQRETQYF

v_call: TRBV5-1
d_call: -
j_call: TRBJ2-2
clone_size: many
cdr3_nt: TGCGCCAGCAGCTTGGGTCAGCTTCACACCGGGGAGCTGTTTTTT
cdr3_aa: CASSLGQLHTGELFF

v_call: TRBV5-1
d_call: -
j_call: TRBJ1-3
clone_size: -
cdr3_nt: TGCGCCAGCGGCTTGTTAGGGACGCCTGGAAACACCATATATTTT
cdr3_aa: CASGLLGTPGNTIYF

v_call: TRBV10-3
d_call: TRBD1
j_call: TRBJ2-2
clone_size: many
cdr3_nt: TGTGCCATCTTACCCGGGACAGGCATCGGGGAGCTGTTTTTT
cdr3_aa: CAILPGTGIGELFF

v_call: TRBV20-1
d_call: -
j_call: TRBJ2-6
clone_size: many
cdr3_nt: TGCAGTGCTAGAAGCTATACGGACCACTCTGGGGCCAACGTCCTGACTTTC
cdr3_aa: CSARSYTDHSGANVLTF

v_call: TRBV9
d_call: TRBD1
j_call: TRBJ2-1
clone_size: many
cdr3_nt: TGTGCCAGCAGCGTAGGACAGGGGAGGTACAATGAGCAGTTCTTC
cdr3_aa: CASSVGQGRYNEQFF

v_call: TRBV10-3
d_call: -
j_call: TRBJ1-1
clone_size: many
cdr3_nt: TGTGCCATCACTGAAGGGAACACTGAAGCTTTCTTT
cdr3_aa: CAITEGNTEAFF

v_call: TRBV7-9
d_call: TRBD2
j_call: TRBJ2-3
clone_size: -
cdr3_nt: TGTGCCAGCCGCCCAGGGAGGGGAGATACGCAGTATTTT
cdr3_aa: CASRPGRGDTQYF

v_call: TRBV20-1
d_call: -
j_call: TRBJ1-3
clone_size: few
cdr3_nt: TGCAGTGCTAGAAACTGGGGGTCACCTGGAGGAAACACCATATATTTT
cdr3_aa: CSARNWGSPGGNTIYF

v_call: TRBV4-1
d_call: -
j_call: TRBJ2-1
clone_size: many
cdr3_nt: TGCGCCAGCAGCTCCGGGACCACCTACAATGAGCAGTTCTTC
cdr3_aa: CASSSGTTYNEQFF